This T cell receptor beta chain was found in a study of blood T cell repertoires in COVID-19. About the study: Sample material is recorded as cDNA or gDNA derived from T cells, B-cell-depleted T cells, or PBMCs.

In the original processing: The authors estimated nucleated cell counts from reference gene primer amplification. Method: immunoSEQ multiplex PCR; TCRdb's copy keeps in-frame clones and lacks some. That table supplies the V and J calls and clone size; D and trimming were determined from the DNA. Of roughly 7,000 clones listed, 86% are singletons. The length of the CDR3 is 13 residues. With 3 bases removed from V and 0 bases from J, the gap between germline ends came to 4 bases. Germline CDR1 is SGHNT and CDR2 is YYREEE (reference sequence). The sequencing input was peripheral blood. This chain connects TRBV5-4 to TRBJ1-3; no clear D. The sequence came from a human donor with active COVID-19. The donor label of this sample is uncertain. The CDR3 loop reads CASSSSSGNTIYF. In nucleotides, the CDR3 is TGTGCCAGCAGCTCCTCCTCTGGAAACACCATATATTTT.